The 30 T cell receptor beta chains in this list originate from one sample, sequenced in a study of human T cells and chemical hapten exposure. Time point meaning: patch test 3, about 24 weeks after DPC sensitization. Treatment reported: therapeutic diphenylcyclopropenone sensitization with weekly scalp DPC. One entry per CDR3 protein, called by TCRdb with MiXCR from the RACE reads. The sample gives 99,000 or so distinct CDR3 sequences, less than 40% of which show up once; around 2.5% is in the top ten. Source: whole blood, taken in connection with sensitization to the hapten diphenylcyclopropenone (DPC). The receptors come from a man between 40 and 49 years old with alopecia areata. Some clones in this sample may be carry-over from other donors' samples.

This chain links TRBV29-1 with TRBJ2-1; D not certain. The CDR3 is made up of 15 amino acids. Germline lookup yields CDR1 SQVTM and CDR2 ANQGSEA. Trimming shortened V by 4 bases and J by 1 base, and 14 bases separated the two germline ends. Here the CDR3 reads CSVARTIGSYNEQFF. CDR3 in DNA: TGCAGCGTTGCTAGAACAATTGGGTCCTACAATGAGCAGTTCTTC.

The rearrangement links TRBV7-2 to TRBJ2-7; D unresolved. The CDR3 length is 13 residues. V was cut by 1 base and J by 0 bases, with 4 bases left in between. Germline CDR1 reads SGHTA; CDR2 reads FQGNSA. For the CDR3, the DNA is TGTGCCAGCAGCTTAGAACGCTCCTACGAGCAGTACGTC. Residues: CASSLERSYEQYV.

In this sample, this clonotype turned up a few times. CDR3 sequence reads: CARTSDKEQYV. CDR3 nucleotide sequence: TGTGCCAGGACTAGCGATAAGGAGCAGTACGTC. The rearrangement links TRBV12-3 or TRBV12-4 to TRBJ2-7, with 8 bases identical to TRBD2. The CDR3 length is 11 residues. The J segment lost 7 bases and the V segment lost 9 bases, leaving 5 bases of the junction unmatched.

This chain joins TRBV7-2 and TRBJ2-1; TRBD1 aligns across 9 bases. The CDR3 contains 15 residues. Per the germline V gene, CDR1 is SGHTA and CDR2 is FQGNSA. V shed 4 bases, J shed 7 bases, and the junction held 8 bases outside the gene matches. Written as DNA, the CDR3 is TGTGCCAGCAGCTCCGCCGGGACAGGGAGAAATGAGCAGTTCTTC. It encodes CASSSAGTGRNEQFF.

This clonotype showed up many times. This chain joins TRBV6-2 or TRBV6-3 and TRBJ2-7; unclear D gene. Germline CDR1 MNHEY, CDR2 SVGEGT. This CDR3 has 14 amino acids. Trimming pared 2 bases from V and 0 bases from J, leaving 8 bases between. As DNA, the CDR3 is TGTGCCAGCAGTTACGGGGAAAGCTCCTACGAGCAGTACTTC. This encodes CASSYGESSYEQYF.

The table lists this clonotype with a few counts. The chain joins TRBV24-1 to TRBJ2-3; 7 bases are a match to TRBD1. With 9 bases clipped from V and 5 bases from J, the junction kept 4 bases outside the gene matches. The germline gives CDR1 KGHDR, CDR2 SFDVKD. The CDR3 covers 12 residues. CDR3 protein: CATGQDVDTQYF. The CDR3, as DNA: TGTGCCACCGGACAGGACGTAGATACGCAGTATTTT.

The sample holds a few counts of this clonotype. V is TRBV28 and J is TRBJ1-2, with unresolved D. Germline loops: CDR1 MDHEN, CDR2 SYDVKM. The germline V and J ends were trimmed by 0 bases and 4 bases, with 9 bases remaining between them. CDR3 size: 14 residues. DNA for the CDR3: TGTGCCAGCAGTTTATGGCGGTTCGGCTATGGCTACACCTTC. This translates into CASSLWRFGYGYTF.

This clonotype came up a few times. The chain links TRBV5-4 to TRBJ2-2; D is undetermined. The CDR3 is made up of 14 amino acids. The germline CDR1 and CDR2 sequences are SGHNT and YYREEE (reference sequence). The V end lost 1 base, the J end lost 1 base, and 5 bases lay between the germline ends. This CDR3 reads CASSLTQNTGELFF. DNA for the CDR3: TGTGCCAGCAGCTTGACTCAGAACACCGGGGAGCTGTTTTTT.

This clonotype showed up just a few times. The V gene is TRBV7-8, the J gene TRBJ2-7; 8 nucleotides align to TRBD2. CDR3 length: 15 amino acids. The V and J ends lost 5 bases and 3 bases, in that order; junction bases with no gene match: 9. Per the germline V gene, CDR1 is SGHVS and CDR2 is FQNEAQ. Here the CDR3 reads CASSTGGGTSYEQYV. CDR3 DNA: TGTGCCAGCAGCACCGGCGGGGGGACAAGCTACGAGCAGTACGTC.

This clonotype was found once. CDR3 bases: TGTGCCAGCAGTTTAGTGGCTAACTATGGCTACACCTTC. As protein: CASSLVANYGYTF. V and J are TRBV12-3 or TRBV12-4 and TRBJ1-2; no clear D gene. Trimming took 1 base from V and 0 from J, leaving 3 bases between them. The CDR3 has 13 residues.

This chain joins TRBV6-2 or TRBV6-3 and TRBJ2-5, with TRBD2 identical over 10 bases. This CDR3 is 14 amino acids long. Germline lookup yields CDR1 MNHEY and CDR2 SVGEGT. Germline trimming cut 6 bases from V and 5 bases from J; bases unmatched to any gene: 6. This chain's CDR3 is CASSPTSGKETQYF. The CDR3 coding sequence is TGTGCCAGCAGCCCCACTAGCGGGAAGGAGACCCAGTACTTC.

V and J are TRBV12-2 and TRBJ1-1; the table's D gene call, TRBD1, was not cross checked with the DNA. TRBV12-2 counts as a pseudogene. The CDR3 is 18 residues long. The CDR3 nucleotides read TGTGCAAGTCGCTCCTCTAGACAGCCCCTTCTCCCCAACACTGAAGCTTTCTTT. Translation gives CASRSSRQPLLPNTEAFF.

This clonotype was recorded a few times. CDR3: CASSYEDGPLHF. CDR3 DNA: TGTGCCAGCAGTTACGAGGACGGGCCCCTCCACTTT. This sequence joins TRBV6-6 and TRBJ1-6; D unresolved. This CDR3 comprises 12 residues. The germline gives CDR1 MNHNY, CDR2 SVGAGI (reference sequence). V lost 2 bases, J lost 13 bases, and 9 bases lay in between.

In this sample, this clonotype turned up a few times. The V and J genes are TRBV29-1 and TRBJ1-2; 7 nucleotides agree with TRBD1. This CDR3 spans 12 amino acids. With V trimmed by 7 bases and J by 5 bases, 7 bases remained unmatched. Germline V gives CDR1 SQVTM, CDR2 ANQGSEA. The CDR3 sequence is CSAGQPEYGYTF. DNA of the CDR3: TGCAGCGCGGGACAGCCCGAATATGGCTACACCTTC.

This clonotype was counted a few times. The CDR3 sequence is CASITSGFRNTGELFF. The CDR3 bases are TGTGCCAGCATCACATCGGGATTTCGGAACACCGGGGAGCTGTTTTTT. This sequence joins TRBV7-2 and TRBJ2-2; maybe TRBD2 (5 bases). The V gene's germline CDR1 is SGHTA and CDR2 FQGNSA. This CDR3 contains 16 residues. Trimming took off 7 bases at V and 1 base at J, with 16 bases between the two ends.

This clonotype occurred a few times. J is TRBJ2-7 and V is TRBV28; 7 bases align to TRBD1. The CDR3 totals 14 residues. V trimming: 6 bases; J trimming: 1 base; junction bases outside the gene matches: 6. From germline, CDR1 is MDHEN and CDR2 SYDVKM. The CDR3 nucleotides read TGTGCCAGCAGGTCGGGACAGCGATCCTACGAGCAGTACTTC. Protein: CASRSGQRSYEQYF.

This chain links TRBV29-1 with TRBJ2-3; the D is unclear. The germline gives CDR1 SQVTM, CDR2 ANQGSEA. This CDR3 has 11 amino acids. The V end lost 7 bases, the J end lost 2 bases, and 7 bases lay between the germline ends. The CDR3 sequence is CSGGFTDTQYF. The CDR3 DNA is TGCAGCGGGGGTTTCACAGATACGCAGTATTTT.

The chain employs TRBV3-1 and TRBJ2-1; D unresolved. Trimming pared 1 base from V and 8 bases from J, leaving 9 bases between. The CDR3 covers 13 residues. The germline gives CDR1 LGHDT, CDR2 YNNKEL (reference sequence). CDR3 in amino acids: CASSQGLLDEQFF. CDR3 bases: TGTGCCAGCAGCCAAGGGTTACTGGATGAGCAGTTCTTC.

The chain has TRBV7-9 and TRBJ2-3; 9 bases fit TRBD2. The CDR3 loop spans 18 amino acids. Trimming took 0 bases from V and 2 from J; bases not matched to a gene: 9. Germline V gene lookup returns CDR1 SEHNR and CDR2 FQNEAQ (reference sequence). As DNA, the CDR3 is TGTGCCAGCAGCTTAGCGCTGGGTAGCGGGGGCGTCACAGATACGCAGTATTTT. This codes for CASSLALGSGGVTDTQYF.

This clonotype was detected a few times. The chain recombines TRBV7-9 with TRBJ2-1, with 10 bases aligning to TRBD2. V trimming: 10 bases; J trimming: 9 bases; junction bases outside the gene matches: 12. The germline gives CDR1 SEHNR, CDR2 FQNEAQ (reference sequence). CDR3 length: 14 residues. CDR3 nucleotides: TGTGCCATTGGGCGGGGACTAGCGTCTTTTGAGCAGTTCTTC. Amino acid sequence: CAIGRGLASFEQFF.

This clonotype was recorded a few times. The chain carries TRBV29-1 and TRBJ1-1; D may be TRBD1 (6 bases). This CDR3 is built from 13 residues. V was trimmed by 4 bases and J by 0 bases, leaving 9 bases between them. CDR1 is SQVTM and CDR2 is ANQGSEA in the germline V gene. The CDR3 spells CSVAQGLNTEAFF. The CDR3 bases are TGCAGCGTTGCCCAGGGGTTGAACACTGAAGCTTTCTTT. The full variable domain, in which reference TRBV29-1 and TRBJ1-1 provide the parts outside the CDR3, is SAVISQKPSRDICQRGTSLTIQCQVDSQVTMMFWYRQQPGQSLTLIATANQGSEATYESGFVIDKFPISRPNLTFSTLTVSNMSPEDSSIYLCSVAQGLNTEAFFGQGTRLTVV.

V and J are TRBV5-1 and TRBJ2-1; 7 bases agree with TRBD2. V dropped 0 bases and J dropped 5; count of bases not matched to a gene: 5. The CDR3 sequence is 15 residues long. Germline values: CDR1 SGHRS, CDR2 YFSETQ. The CDR3 region has the DNA TGCGCCAGCAGCTTGGTAGGCGGGGGTAACAATGAGCAGTTCTTC. It translates to CASSLVGGGNNEQFF.

This clonotype was detected a few times. The junction and the germline gene differ at one end; a read error may be behind it. This rearrangement joins TRBV7-8 to TRBJ2-1; D gene unclear. Germline CDR1 reads SGHVS; CDR2 reads FQNEAQ. CDR3 size: 13 residues. The CDR3 sequence is CASSLGQALELFF. The CDR3 bases are TGTGCCAGCAGCTTAGGTCAGGCGCTAGAGCTGTTCTTC.

The rearrangement joins TRBV7-8 to TRBJ2-7; TRBD2 aligns across 10 bases. This CDR3 spans 14 amino acids. Germline CDR1 is SGHVS and CDR2 is FQNEAQ. V lost 5 bases to trimming and J lost 4 bases; unmatched junction nucleotides: 5. This CDR3 is CASSTGLAVYEQYV. DNA of the CDR3: TGTGCCAGCAGCACCGGACTAGCGGTATACGAGCAGTACGTC.

This clonotype was seen more than once but under ten times. The chain uses TRBV29-1 and TRBJ2-7, with D uncertain. The CDR3 contains 14 residues. Looked up from germline, CDR1 is SQVTM and CDR2 is ANQGSEA. V was cut by 6 bases and J by 2 bases, with 17 bases left in between. The CDR3 region has the DNA TGCAGCGTCATCCTGGACCTAAACCCCTACGAGCAGTACTTC. This sequence encodes CSVILDLNPYEQYF.

CDR3 amino acids: CASSLARTADKNIQYF. CDR3 nucleotides: TGTGCCAGCAGCTTAGCGAGGACTGCGGACAAAAACATTCAGTACTTC. The chain carries TRBV7-8 and TRBJ2-4; a possible D gene is TRBD2 (5 bases). This CDR3 has 16 residues. Trimming removed 0 bases from V and 3 bases from J, with 12 bases in between. Per germline, CDR1 SGHVS and CDR2 FQNEAQ.

CDR3 nucleotides: TGTGCCACCAGTGCCCGAGGACAGGGAGCGGTTGCAGATACGCAGTATTTT. This gives the protein CATSARGQGAVADTQYF. The chain uses TRBV24-1 and TRBJ2-3; 8 bases map to TRBD1. The germline V gene encodes CDR1 KGHDR and CDR2 SFDVKD. V trimming: 5 bases; J trimming: 4 bases; junction bases outside the gene matches: 13. CDR3 length: 17 residues.

This sequence joins TRBV19 and TRBJ2-7; 9 bases fit TRBD1. This CDR3 is built from 13 residues. Trimming removed 4 bases from V and 4 bases from J; junction bases left unmatched: 2. Germline V lookup: CDR1 LNHDA, CDR2 SQIVND (reference sequence). CDR3 sequence reads: CASSSGTGYEQYF. CDR3 DNA sequence: TGTGCCAGTAGTAGCGGGACAGGGTACGAGCAGTACTTC.

The V gene is TRBV4-2, the J gene TRBJ1-1; D is undetermined. The CDR3 runs 14 residues. The ends were cut back, 0 bases at V and 3 bases at J, with 8 bases in the middle. CDR1 and CDR2 (germline): LGHNA, YNFKEQ. The DNA for the CDR3 is TGTGCCAGCAGCCAAGAGCACAGCTACACTGAAGCTTTCTTT. Translation gives CASSQEHSYTEAFF.

The chain carries TRBV4-3 and TRBJ2-7; the D is unclear. The germline CDR1 and CDR2 sequences are LGHNA and YSLEER. V lost 0 bases and J 6 bases, leaving 9 bases between the germline ends. CDR3 length equals 13 residues. The CDR3: CASSQDLTPEQYF. CDR3 coding DNA: TGCGCCAGCAGCCAAGATTTGACACCCGAGCAGTACTTC.